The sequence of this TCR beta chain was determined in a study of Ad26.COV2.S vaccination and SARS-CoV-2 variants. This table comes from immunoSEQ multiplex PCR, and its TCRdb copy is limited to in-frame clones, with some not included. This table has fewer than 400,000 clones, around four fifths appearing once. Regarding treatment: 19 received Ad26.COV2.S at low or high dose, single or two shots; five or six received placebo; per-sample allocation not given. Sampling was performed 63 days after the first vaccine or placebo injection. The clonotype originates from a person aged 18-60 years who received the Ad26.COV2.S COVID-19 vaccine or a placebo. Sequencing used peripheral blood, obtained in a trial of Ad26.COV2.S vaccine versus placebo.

In DNA form, the CDR3 reads TGTGCCAGCAGCTCGGGGACAGGCAGCAATAATTCACCCCTCCACTTT. It is translated as CASSSGTGSNNSPLHF. This chain connects TRBV7-8 to TRBJ1-6, with TRBD1 matching over 8 bases. V was clipped by 4 bases and J by 5 bases; unmatched bases: 7. Germline CDR1 reads SGHVS; CDR2 reads FQNEAQ. CDR3 length equals 16 residues.